These T cell receptor beta chains were read from a single sample in a study of blood T cell repertoires in COVID-19. TCRdb's copy holds only in-frame clones and misses some; the assay was immunoSEQ multiplex PCR. The sample includes roughly 99,000 clones, 79% of them seen just once. The sample comprised peripheral blood. These receptors came from a woman older than 75 with active or convalescent COVID-19. CDR3s include the opening cysteine and the closing phenylalanine or tryptophan. D genes are given only for firm matches. Expanded clones get a size class; other rows say once, few or many, or leave the size out.

j_call: TRBJ2-7
v_call: TRBV5-1
clone_size: .
d_call: TRBD1
cdr3_nt: TGCGCCAGCAGCTTGGTACAGGGGGGCTACGAGCAGTACTTC
cdr3_aa: CASSLVQGGYEQYF

j_call: TRBJ2-3
v_call: TRBV4-3
clone_size: .
d_call: .
cdr3_nt: TGCGCCAGCAGCCAAGATATTCCAGATACGCAGTATTTT
cdr3_aa: CASSQDIPDTQYF

j_call: TRBJ2-1
v_call: TRBV4-1
clone_size: few
d_call: .
cdr3_nt: TGCGCCAGCAGCCAAGTCATTAGCCGGAGTAATGAGCAGTTCTTC
cdr3_aa: CASSQVISRSNEQFF

j_call: TRBJ1-2
v_call: TRBV19
clone_size: .
d_call: TRBD1
cdr3_nt: TGTGCCAGTAGTCCTGGGGACAGGGAATCCTATGGCTACACCTTC
cdr3_aa: CASSPGDRESYGYTF

j_call: TRBJ2-1
v_call: TRBV7-2
clone_size: .
d_call: TRBD2
cdr3_nt: TGTGCCAGCAGCTTAGCACGGGAGGGTGAGCAGTTCTTC
cdr3_aa: CASSLAREGEQFF

j_call: TRBJ1-1
v_call: TRBV2
clone_size: .
d_call: TRBD1
cdr3_nt: TGTGCCAGCAGTGGAGACAGGGGTGGCACTGAAGCTTTCTTT
cdr3_aa: CASSGDRGGTEAFF

j_call: TRBJ2-1
v_call: TRBV11-3
clone_size: .
d_call: TRBD1
cdr3_nt: TGTGCCAGCAGCCCCCGACAGGGGGGGGGCTACAATGAGCAGTTCTTC
cdr3_aa: CASSPRQGGGYNEQFF

j_call: TRBJ2-1
v_call: TRBV6-5
clone_size: .
d_call: TRBD2
cdr3_nt: TGTGCCAGCAGCCTTAGCGGGATTATGAATGAGCAGTTCTTC
cdr3_aa: CASSLSGIMNEQFF

j_call: TRBJ1-2
v_call: TRBV2
clone_size: .
d_call: TRBD1
cdr3_nt: TGTGCCAGCCGGGACAGGGGACCTTATGGCTACACCTTC
cdr3_aa: CASRDRGPYGYTF

j_call: TRBJ1-2
v_call: TRBV5-4
clone_size: .
d_call: TRBD1
cdr3_nt: TGTGCCAGCAGCTCGACAGGGAACTATGGCTACACCTTC
cdr3_aa: CASSSTGNYGYTF

j_call: TRBJ2-2
v_call: TRBV7-9
clone_size: .
d_call: .
cdr3_nt: TGTGCCAGCAGCTTAGCGGGAGCCGGGGAGCTGTTTTTT
cdr3_aa: CASSLAGAGELFF

j_call: TRBJ2-3
v_call: TRBV5-5
clone_size: .
d_call: TRBD1
cdr3_nt: TGTGCCAGCAGTAAGGGACAGCCCACAGATACGCAGTATTTT
cdr3_aa: CASSKGQPTDTQYF

j_call: TRBJ2-3
v_call: TRBV5-1
clone_size: .
d_call: TRBD2
cdr3_nt: TGTGCCAGCAGCTTGGGGCTAGCGGCGATCACAGATACGCAGTATTTT
cdr3_aa: CASSLGLAAITDTQYF

j_call: TRBJ2-7
v_call: TRBV19
clone_size: .
d_call: TRBD1
cdr3_nt: TGTGCCAGTAGTATCGAGGGACAGGGTTCGGACGAGCAGTACTTC
cdr3_aa: CASSIEGQGSDEQYF

j_call: TRBJ1-1
v_call: TRBV6-6
clone_size: .
d_call: .
cdr3_nt: TGTGCCAGCACCATTACAGGGAGGGCTGAAGCTTTCTTT
cdr3_aa: CASTITGRAEAFF

j_call: TRBJ2-7
v_call: TRBV4-2
clone_size: .
d_call: .
cdr3_nt: TGTGCCAGCAGCCAAGAAAACAGGCAGGACGAGCAGTACTTC
cdr3_aa: CASSQENRQDEQYF

j_call: TRBJ2-6
v_call: TRBV15
clone_size: .
d_call: TRBD2
cdr3_nt: TGTGCCACCAGCAGCGGGGGGGTCGGGGCCAACGTCCTGACTTTC
cdr3_aa: CATSSGGVGANVLTF

j_call: TRBJ2-2
v_call: TRBV7-2
clone_size: .
d_call: TRBD2
cdr3_nt: TGTGCCAGCAGCCGTGGCGGGAGCGGGGAGCTGTTTTTT
cdr3_aa: CASSRGGSGELFF

j_call: TRBJ1-5
v_call: TRBV23-1
clone_size: .
d_call: TRBD1
cdr3_nt: TGCGCCAGCAGAACGAACGGCGACAGGGGCCGGGGTCAGCCCCAGCATTTT
cdr3_aa: CASRTNGDRGRGQPQHF

j_call: TRBJ2-7
v_call: TRBV28
clone_size: .
d_call: .
cdr3_nt: TGTGCCAGCAGTTTACGGGGTTACGAGCAGTACTTC
cdr3_aa: CASSLRGYEQYF

j_call: TRBJ2-2
v_call: TRBV11-2
clone_size: .
d_call: .
cdr3_nt: TGTGCCAGCAGCTTGGGTCGGGACACCGGGGAGCTGTTTTTT
cdr3_aa: CASSLGRDTGELFF

j_call: TRBJ2-1
v_call: TRBV4-3
clone_size: .
d_call: TRBD2
cdr3_nt: TGCGCCAGCAGCCCTGCATCGGGGACTAGCGGGAGAGGAAATGAGCAGTTCTTC
cdr3_aa: CASSPASGTSGRGNEQFF

j_call: TRBJ2-1
v_call: TRBV29-1
clone_size: .
d_call: .
cdr3_nt: TGCAGCGTTCAGGGGACCTACAATGAGCAGTTCTTC
cdr3_aa: CSVQGTYNEQFF

j_call: TRBJ2-7
v_call: TRBV6-5
clone_size: .
d_call: .
cdr3_nt: TGTGCCATCCCCGGGACACAAGCCTACGAGCAGTACTTC
cdr3_aa: CAIPGTQAYEQYF

j_call: TRBJ2-3
v_call: TRBV11-2
clone_size: .
d_call: .
cdr3_nt: TGTGCCAGCAGCTTAGATTCCAGGGTCGGCACAGATACGCAGTATTTT
cdr3_aa: CASSLDSRVGTDTQYF

j_call: TRBJ2-5
v_call: TRBV5-1
clone_size: .
d_call: .
cdr3_nt: TGTGCCAGCAGCTCACACCCAACGGAGACCCAGTACTTC
cdr3_aa: CASSSHPTETQYF

j_call: TRBJ2-7
v_call: TRBV6-5
clone_size: few
d_call: .
cdr3_nt: TGTGCCAGCACGCGGGAACCTCGCTACGAGCAGTACTTC
cdr3_aa: CASTREPRYEQYF

j_call: TRBJ1-5
v_call: TRBV7-2
clone_size: .
d_call: TRBD1
cdr3_nt: TGTGCCAGCAGCCCCGGTCCGGGACAGAATAGCAATCAGCCCCAGCATTTT
cdr3_aa: CASSPGPGQNSNQPQHF

j_call: TRBJ1-6
v_call: TRBV7-8
clone_size: .
d_call: .
cdr3_nt: TGTGCCAGCAGCTTAGTCCGGGGGAGCAACTCACCCCTCCACTTT
cdr3_aa: CASSLVRGSNSPLHF

j_call: TRBJ1-2
v_call: TRBV9
clone_size: .
d_call: .
cdr3_nt: TGTGCCAGCAGCGTGGACGGGACTAACTATGGCTACACCTTC
cdr3_aa: CASSVDGTNYGYTF

j_call: TRBJ2-1
v_call: TRBV20-1
clone_size: .
d_call: TRBD2
cdr3_nt: TGCAGTGCTAGTATATATCCCCTAGCGGGAGTTAATGAGCAGTTCTTC
cdr3_aa: CSASIYPLAGVNEQFF

j_call: TRBJ1-2
v_call: TRBV15
clone_size: .
d_call: TRBD1
cdr3_nt: TGTGCCACCAGCAGAGTTCTGGACAGGACTTCTGGCTACACCTTC
cdr3_aa: CATSRVLDRTSGYTF

j_call: TRBJ1-6
v_call: TRBV5-1
clone_size: .
d_call: .
cdr3_nt: TGTGCCAGCAGCTTCGGGCCCGGGGGAATTTCACCCCTCCACTTT
cdr3_aa: CASSFGPGGISPLHF

j_call: TRBJ2-1
v_call: TRBV5-6
clone_size: .
d_call: TRBD1
cdr3_nt: TGTGCCAGCAGCGCATACAGGGGTTTCGATGAGCAGTTCTTC
cdr3_aa: CASSAYRGFDEQFF

j_call: TRBJ2-1
v_call: TRBV11-3
clone_size: few
d_call: TRBD2
cdr3_nt: TGTGCCAGCAGTAGGTCTAGCGGGGCCTACAATGAGCAGTTCTTC
cdr3_aa: CASSRSSGAYNEQFF

j_call: TRBJ2-2
v_call: TRBV29-1
clone_size: .
d_call: .
cdr3_nt: TGCAGCGTTGAAGGTTTTGGTACGAGGGTTCCCCCCAACGGGGAGCTGTTTTTT
cdr3_aa: CSVEGFGTRVPPNGELFF

j_call: TRBJ2-7
v_call: TRBV11-2
clone_size: .
d_call: .
cdr3_nt: TGTGCCAGCAGCTTAGCTGCCCGAGCGGGCCTACTCTCCTACGAGCAGTACTTC
cdr3_aa: CASSLAARAGLLSYEQYF

j_call: TRBJ2-5
v_call: TRBV25-1
clone_size: once
d_call: TRBD2
cdr3_nt: TGTGCCAGCAGTGTGCTAGCGGCCCAAGAGACCCAGTACTTC
cdr3_aa: CASSVLAAQETQYF

j_call: TRBJ2-5
v_call: TRBV5-1
clone_size: few
d_call: TRBD1
cdr3_nt: TGCGCCAGCAGCTACAGGGGACAGGGGGTGGAGACCCAGTACTTC
cdr3_aa: CASSYRGQGVETQYF

j_call: TRBJ1-3
v_call: TRBV30
clone_size: .
d_call: .
cdr3_nt: TGTGCCTGGAGTGGCCGGGGGGGACCGGGAAACACCATATATTTT
cdr3_aa: CAWSGRGGPGNTIYF

j_call: TRBJ2-4
v_call: TRBV28
clone_size: .
d_call: .
cdr3_nt: TGTGCCAGCACCAAGGGTAGCGACAAAAACATTCAGTACTTC
cdr3_aa: CASTKGSDKNIQYF